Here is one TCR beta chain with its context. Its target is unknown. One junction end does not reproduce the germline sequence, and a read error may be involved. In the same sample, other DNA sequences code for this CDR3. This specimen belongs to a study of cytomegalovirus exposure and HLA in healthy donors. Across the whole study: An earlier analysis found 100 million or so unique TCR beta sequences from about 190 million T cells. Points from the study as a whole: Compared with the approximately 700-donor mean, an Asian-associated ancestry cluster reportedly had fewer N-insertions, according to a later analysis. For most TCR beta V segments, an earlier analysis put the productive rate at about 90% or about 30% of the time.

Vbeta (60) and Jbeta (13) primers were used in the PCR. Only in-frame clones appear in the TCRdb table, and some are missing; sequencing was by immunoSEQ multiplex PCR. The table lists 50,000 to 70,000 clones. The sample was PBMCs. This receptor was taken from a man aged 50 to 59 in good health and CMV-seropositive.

CDR3 sequence (DNA): TGTGCCAGTTCGAACATGTGGGGGGGCACTGAAGCCTTCTTT. Translated: CASSNMWGGTEAFF. The rearrangement uses TRBV19 and TRBJ1-1; maybe TRBD1 (6 bases). The length of the CDR3 is 14 residues. Germline assignment: CDR1 LNHDA and CDR2 SQIVND (reference sequence).